The next 23 T cell receptor beta chains were all read from a single sample in a study of lymphopenia after photon versus proton radiotherapy (dated by TCRdb to between 2018 and 2020). The method behind the library was the immunoSEQ multiplex PCR assay. TCRdb carries this immuneACCESS record with in-frame sequences only. Its versions omit some clonotypes, under half of them owing to an unresolved V gene in the studies checked, with the rest unexplained. The sample table lists approximately 66,000 clones, around 86% of them with a count of one. The top ten constitute about 2% of the sample. The input for sequencing was peripheral blood, taken from a patient treated with photon-based radiotherapy. Receptors originate from a man aged 35-49 years with gastric cancer.

The chain uses TRBV7-2 and TRBJ1-2; TRBD1 agrees at 7 bases. V trimming: 7 bases; J trimming: 8 bases; junction bases outside the gene matches: 10. CDR1 is SGHTA and CDR2 is FQGNSA in the germline V gene. The CDR3 consists of 13 residues. The CDR3, as DNA: TGTGCCAGCAACCCAGGGGGAGACTGGGGCTACACCTTC. Translated, it gives CASNPGGDWGYTF. The full variable domain, in which reference TRBV7-2 and TRBJ1-2 provide the parts outside the CDR3, is GAGVSQSPSNKVTEKGKDVELRCDPISGHTALYWYRQSLGQGLEFLIYFQGNSAPDKSGLPSDRFSAERTGGSVSTLTIQRTQQEDSAVYLCASNPGGDWGYTFGSGTRLTVV.

The V and J genes are TRBV29-1 and TRBJ2-2; D perhaps matches TRBD2 (6 bases). CDR1 and CDR2 (germline): SQVTM, ANQGSEA. CDR3 size: 15 residues. Trimming cost V 3 bases and J 1 base, with 12 bases left between them. The CDR3 DNA reads as TGCAGCGTTGAGAGTCGGGGAGGGAACACCGGGGAGCTGTTTTTT. The encoded protein is CSVESRGGNTGELFF.

This clone was seen a few times. The chain joins TRBV5-6 to TRBJ1-2; D unclear. Germline lookup yields CDR1 SGHDT and CDR2 YYEEEE. The CDR3 sequence is 11 residues long. Trimming pared 0 bases from V and 7 bases from J, leaving 4 bases between. The DNA of the CDR3 is TGTGCCAGCAGCTTGGCTAGTGGCTACACCTTC. Protein product: CASSLASGYTF.

This clone came up a few times. The rearrangement links TRBV7-8 to TRBJ2-3; 7 bases fit TRBD2. Germline V gene lookup returns CDR1 SGHVS and CDR2 FQNEAQ. The trim removed 6 bases at V and 1 base at J, leaving 4 bases unmatched. The CDR3 runs 14 residues. CDR3 bases: TGTGCCAGCAGGCCGGCGGGGGGCACAGATACGCAGTATTTT. Translation gives CASRPAGGTDTQYF.

The chain employs TRBV30 and TRBJ2-7, with 8 bases fitting TRBD1. CDR1 and CDR2 from the germline V gene are GTSNPN and SVGIG (reference sequence). The CDR3 is 12 residues long. V was pared by 3 bases and J by 6 bases, with 4 bases of the junction left unmatched. The DNA of the CDR3 is TGTGCCTGGAGGCAGGGGGCCGGCGAGCAGTACTTC. It encodes CAWRQGAGEQYF.

This sequence joins TRBV7-9 and TRBJ2-3, with D perhaps matching TRBD2 (5 bases). Germline-derived CDR1 and CDR2 are SEHNR and FQNEAQ (reference sequence). Trimming shortened V by 4 bases and J by 5 bases, and 22 bases separated the two germline ends. This CDR3 is built from 17 residues. CDR3 DNA sequence: TGTGCCAGCAGCTCCCACCTAGCAGTAGGGAAGGAAGATACGCAGTATTTT. It translates to CASSSHLAVGKEDTQYF.

V is TRBV14 and J is TRBJ2-7; 8 bases match TRBD1. CDR1 and CDR2 from the germline V gene are SGHDN and FVKESK. The ends lost 7 bases at V and 0 bases at J; junction bases unmatched: 5. The CDR3 contains 14 residues. CDR3 loop: CASKETGASYEQYF. The DNA for the CDR3 is TGTGCCAGCAAGGAGACAGGGGCCTCCTACGAGCAGTACTTC.

The CDR3 sequence is CASSLAMGTSGEQYF. CDR3 nucleotide sequence: TGTGCCAGCAGCTTGGCCATGGGGACCTCCGGGGAGCAGTACTTC. The chain has TRBV5-4 and TRBJ2-7; perhaps D is TRBD1 or TRBD2 (5 bases each). V was cut by 0 bases and J by 7 bases, with 17 bases left in between. CDR3 length equals 15 residues. Per the germline V gene, CDR1 is SGHNT and CDR2 is YYREEE (reference sequence).

The rearrangement joins TRBV2 to TRBJ2-3, with a weak D call TRBD2 (5 bases). Trimming removed 2 bases at V and 1 base at J, with 13 bases between. This CDR3 has 16 amino acids. Looked up from germline, CDR1 is SNHLY and CDR2 is FYNNEI. CDR3 in DNA: TGTGCCAGCAGTGAACTGGGGATCGGGGGCACAGATACGCAGTATTTT. It codes for CASSELGIGGTDTQYF.

The chain couples TRBV23-1 to TRBJ1-5, with D possibly matching TRBD1 (6 bases). TRBV23-1 is placed among ORFs of uncertain function. Trimming shortened V by 8 bases and J by 9 bases, and 20 bases separated the two germline ends. The CDR3 covers 14 residues. This chain's CDR3 is CASGHVTGFWPQHF. CDR3 DNA sequence: TGCGCCAGCGGCCACGTTACAGGGTTCTGGCCCCAGCATTTT.

The chain uses TRBV4-2 and TRBJ2-7; 10 bases line up with TRBD1. The CDR3 runs to 15 residues. In germline, CDR1 is LGHNA, CDR2 YNFKEQ. V lost 0 bases and J lost 7; bases outside the gene matches: 6. The CDR3 DNA reads TGTGCCAGCAGCCAAGACGGACAGGGGGTTTGGGAGCAGTACTTC. This encodes CASSQDGQGVWEQYF.

The CDR3 bases are TGTGCCAGCAGAGGACAGGCAAACTATGGCTACACCTTC. It is translated as CASRGQANYGYTF. The chain has TRBV6-4 and TRBJ1-2, with 7 bases that match TRBD1. J gave up 2 bases and V 6 bases, and 3 bases lay outside the gene matches. This CDR3 has 13 residues. Germline loops: CDR1 MRHNA, CDR2 SNTAGT.

This chain uses TRBV7-2 with TRBJ2-7; 8 nucleotides line up with TRBD1. Germline CDR1 and CDR2: SGHTA and FQGNSA. The junction had 5 bases not matched to a gene; V was cut back by 5 bases and J by 2 bases. The CDR3 has 14 amino acids. Written as DNA, the CDR3 is TGTGCCAGCAGCCCGCAGGGGGCCCCCTACGAGCAGTACTTC. The encoded protein is CASSPQGAPYEQYF.

The DNA for the CDR3 is TGTGCCAGCAGTCAACCGCGGGGTCACGGTGGTGAGCAGTTCTTC. Protein: CASSQPRGHGGEQFF. The gene calls are TRBV7-2 and TRBJ2-1; possible D gene TRBD2, 6 bases. The CDR3 runs 15 residues. Germline assignment: CDR1 SGHTA and CDR2 FQGNSA. With 6 bases removed from V and 9 bases from J, the gap between germline ends came to 21 bases.

This sequence joins TRBV4-2 and TRBJ2-3, with 8 bases fitting TRBD2. Trimming took 4 bases from V and 2 from J; bases not matched to a gene: 8. This CDR3 is 16 amino acids long. CDR1 LGHNA and CDR2 YNFKEQ come from the germline V gene. CDR3 protein: CASSPTSGGVTDTQYF. As DNA, the CDR3 is TGTGCCAGCAGCCCCACTAGCGGTGGAGTCACAGATACGCAGTATTTT.

V usage is TRBV30 and J usage is TRBJ2-5; D may be TRBD2 (5 bases). V shed 5 bases and J shed 2 bases, with 12 bases lying between them. The germline V gene encodes CDR1 GTSNPN and CDR2 SVGIG (reference sequence). This CDR3 is 13 amino acids long. The CDR3 is CAWGETFQETQYF. The DNA of the CDR3 is TGTGCCTGGGGGGAGACCTTTCAAGAGACCCAGTACTTC.

The chain is built from TRBV19 and TRBJ1-5; D is unclear. Germline-derived CDR1 and CDR2 are LNHDA and SQIVND (reference sequence). V was clipped by 11 bases and J by 4 bases, with 18 bases between them. The CDR3 is 14 amino acids. CDR3 sequence reads: CAAGSPSPNQPQHF. The CDR3 DNA is TGTGCCGCCGGATCACCCAGCCCAAATCAGCCCCAGCATTTT.

The chain carries TRBV27 and TRBJ1-2, with D possibly being TRBD1 (6 bases). The CDR3 is 11 residues long. V was trimmed by 6 bases and J by 8 bases, leaving 10 bases between them. Germline assignment: CDR1 MNHEY and CDR2 SMNVEV (reference sequence). The CDR3 DNA reads TGTGCCAGCAGGGGGGCGGGGGGCTACACCTTC. Translated: CASRGAGGYTF.

CDR3 in amino acids: CSVGSRGSNNEQFF. The CDR3 DNA follows: TGCAGCGTTGGAAGCAGGGGATCCAACAATGAGCAGTTCTTC. V is TRBV29-1 and J is TRBJ2-1, with D possibly being TRBD1 (6 bases). Germline CDR1 reads SQVTM; CDR2 reads ANQGSEA. The CDR3 is 14 amino acids. Trimming shortened V by 4 bases and J by 5 bases, and 15 bases separated the two germline ends.

The V gene is TRBV7-2, the J gene TRBJ1-5, with 12 bases that match TRBD1. The CDR3 contains 15 residues. CDR1 is SGHTA, CDR2 FQGNSA, per germline. Trimming removed 5 bases from V and 5 bases from J; junction bases left unmatched: 4. DNA of the CDR3: TGTGCCAGCAGCGCCGGGACAGGGGGCCATCAGCCCCAGCATTTT. Translating it yields CASSAGTGGHQPQHF.

The genes are TRBV30 and TRBJ2-1, with 7 bases identical to TRBD1. Germline trimming cut 1 base from V and 4 bases from J; bases unmatched to any gene: 7. Per germline, CDR1 GTSNPN and CDR2 SVGIG (reference sequence). The CDR3 is 15 residues long. The CDR3 is CAWSEGRGWYNEQFF. Written as DNA, the CDR3 is TGTGCCTGGAGTGAGGGCAGGGGGTGGTACAATGAGCAGTTCTTC.

This chain connects TRBV9 to TRBJ2-7; no definite D call. The CDR3 runs 14 residues. V was cut by 0 bases and J by 0 bases, with 7 bases left in between. Germline CDR1 and CDR2: SGDLS and YYNGEE. The DNA of the CDR3 is TGTGCCAGCAGCGTAGGGCCGGGCTCCTACGAGCAGTACTTC. Translation: CASSVGPGSYEQYF.

This clone was recorded only once. The chain carries TRBV9 and TRBJ2-1; D is unresolved. Deletions cut 0 bases from V and 4 bases from J, with 2 bases between. The CDR3 length is 12 residues. The V gene's germline CDR1 is SGDLS and CDR2 YYNGEE. CDR3 in DNA: TGTGCCAGCAGCGTAGATTACAATGAGCAGTTCTTC. It codes for CASSVDYNEQFF.